This T cell receptor (beta chain) was recorded in a study of T cell responses to AZD1222 COVID-19 vaccine. Comments on this clone: What it binds is unknown.

Generated by immunoSEQ multiplex PCR, the TCRdb table keeps only in-frame clones and is missing some. The sample shows more than 150,000 clones, roughly 90% of them seen only once. This CDR3 contains 16 residues. The V gene's germline CDR1 is SGHNT and CDR2 YYREEE (reference sequence). V lost 4 bases to trimming and J lost 4 bases, with 17 bases between them. Study-level results: There were mostly white British donors and more females than males, and clonal diversity was possibly underestimated. Repertoires were collected only later (after the peak T cell response had occurred).

The chain combines TRBV5-4 with TRBJ1-4, with a possible D match to TRBD1 (5 bases). This sequence was found in an adult who received the AZD1222 COVID-19 vaccine. The sequences come from peripheral blood, collected 28 days after the second AZD1222 dose. The CDR3 loop is CASSREAGTINEKLFF. CDR3 DNA: TGTGCCAGCAGCCGGGAAGCGGGGACCATTAATGAAAAACTGTTTTTT. The whole variable domain, remainder taken from reference TRBV5-4 and TRBJ1-4, is ETGVTQSPTHLIKTRGQQVTLRCSSQSGHNTVSWYQQALGQGPQFIFQYYREEENGRGNFPPRFSGLQFPNYSSELNVNALELDDSALYLCASSREAGTINEKLFFGSGTQLSVL.